These 18 T cell receptor beta chains came from one sample sequenced in a study of tumor-infiltrating lymphocytes in primary liver carcinoma (dated by TCRdb to between 2016 and 2019). RNA from unsorted whole blood was extracted with TRIzol reagent, and germline DNA was obtained with the DNeasy Blood & Tissue kit. The listed sequencing device is Illumina HiSeq 2500. Starting from 500 to 650 ng total RNA, TCRbeta-specific cDNA was produced by reverse transcription with a constant-region primer and ProtoScript II reverse transcriptase. The TCRbeta libraries were prepared through three rounds of nested multiplex PCR following a slightly modified ARM-PCR procedure. Multiplex TRBV1-TRBV30 forward primers and a Cbeta reverse primer were used in the first two PCR rounds, each of which was run for roughly 9 cycles. TCRdb passed the public sequencing reads through fastp at Q25 and MiXCR, retaining productive beta sequences. Merged by CDR3 protein, the rows form single entries marked with the most common genes and DNA. The sample table holds 330,000 or so distinct CDR3 sequences, of which roughly two thirds were seen once. The ten largest clones capture roughly 6.5% of the sample.

The sample taken for sequencing was peripheral blood. Receptor source: a man aged 35 to 55 with primary liver carcinoma and hepatitis B virus infection.

Comments on this clonotype: Compared with germline, one end of the junction differs, possibly owing to a read error. The J gene is TRBJ1-2, the V gene TRBV11-2; D remains ambiguous. This CDR3 spans 13 amino acids. The germline V gene has CDR1 SGHAT and CDR2 FQNNGV. CDR3 amino acids: CASSRWGDYGYSF. The CDR3 DNA sequence: TGTGCCAGCAGCCGCTGGGGAGACTATGGCTACAGCTTC.

There are a few counts of this clonotype. The chain is built from TRBV7-9 and TRBJ1-4; D is undetermined. Per the germline V gene, CDR1 is SEHNR and CDR2 is FQNEAQ (reference sequence). V was pared by 3 bases and J by 7 bases, with 15 bases between. The CDR3 is made up of 15 amino acids. CDR3 bases: TGTGCCAGCAGCTTCGGGAGGGCGTTGGGTGAAAAACTGTTTTTT. Its translation: CASSFGRALGEKLFF.

V usage is TRBV7-9 and J usage is TRBJ1-2; a possible D gene is TRBD1 (5 bases). The V end lost 5 bases, the J end lost 5 bases, and 21 bases lay between the germline ends. Germline loops: CDR1 SEHNR, CDR2 FQNEAQ (reference sequence). The CDR3 sequence is 16 residues long. The CDR3 DNA follows: TGTGCCAGCAGCCCAACCTCCGACAGCCCGGAGTATGGCTACACCTTC. Translating gives CASSPTSDSPEYGYTF.

On this clonotype: It may be a read error: a sequence one base away is much more abundant. The J gene is TRBJ1-2, the V gene TRBV29-1; 8 nucleotides agree with TRBD1. J gave up 4 bases and V 4 bases, and 8 bases lay outside the gene matches. This CDR3 region has 14 residues. Germline CDR1 reads SQVTM; CDR2 reads ANQGSEA. CDR3: CSVADGDRSYGYTF. In DNA, the CDR3 is TGCAGCGTTGCCGACGGGGACAGGTCCTATGGCTACACCTTC.

To note about this clonotype: This CDR3 is missing its conserved last phenylalanine or tryptophan, likely due to a read error. The chain combines TRBV11-2 with TRBJ2-1, with TRBD2 matching over 10 bases. This CDR3 is 15 amino acids long. Looked up from germline, CDR1 is SGHAT and CDR2 is FQNNGV. This CDR3 reads CVRSPQREGLGEQFL. CDR3 DNA sequence: TGTGTCAGAAGCCCCCAGCGGGAGGGATTGGGTGAGCAGTTCCTC.

This clonotype was recorded at least ten times. The chain links TRBV4-2 to TRBJ2-3, with 7 bases fitting TRBD2. J lost 2 bases, V lost 7 bases, and 18 bases had no gene match. The CDR3 runs 18 residues. CDR1 LGHNA and CDR2 YNFKEQ come from the germline V gene. CDR3 sequence: CASTPWAGGVTLTDTQYF. CDR3 DNA: TGTGCCAGCACCCCATGGGCTGGGGGGGTGACCCTCACAGATACGCAGTATTTT.

As concerns this clonotype: A junction boundary mismatches the germline segment, possibly from a read error. The rearrangement links TRBV11-2 to TRBJ2-7, with D tentatively TRBD2 (6 bases). Germline CDR1 SGHAT, CDR2 FQNNGV. CDR3 length: 14 residues. CDR3 sequence (DNA): TGTGCCAGCAGCTTAGACGGGAGTGCCTACAAGCAGTGCTTC. It encodes CASSLDGSAYKQCF.

Ten or more counts support this clonotype. This chain links TRBV28 with TRBJ1-2; maybe TRBD1 (6 bases). The germline V and J ends were trimmed by 6 bases and 4 bases, with 15 bases remaining between them. The CDR3 has 14 amino acids. CDR1 is MDHEN and CDR2 is SYDVKM in the germline V gene. CDR3 loop: CASSLELGGYGYTF. In DNA, the CDR3 is TGTGCCAGCAGCCTAGAGTTAGGGGGCTATGGCTACACCTTC.

In this sample, this clonotype turned up many times. The chain combines TRBV29-1 with TRBJ2-1; 7 nucleotides match TRBD2. Per the germline V gene, CDR1 is SQVTM and CDR2 is ANQGSEA. V shed 4 bases and J 7 bases; nucleotides not matched to a gene: 4. The CDR3 has 12 residues. This CDR3 is CSVGREWNEQFF. The CDR3 DNA sequence: TGCAGCGTTGGGCGGGAGTGGAATGAGCAGTTCTTC.

Note on this clonotype: At one end, the junction sequence differs from germline, possibly due to a read error. The V call is TRBV11-2, the J call TRBJ1-2; 9 nucleotides align to TRBD1. Germline values: CDR1 SGHAT, CDR2 FQNNGV. The CDR3 length is 16 residues. The CDR3 region has the DNA TGTGTCAGCAGCTTAACGGGACAGGGCGGTGTTCCGGGCCACACCTTC. Translating gives CVSSLTGQGGVPGHTF. Supplemented by reference TRBV11-2 and TRBJ1-2, the full variable domain reads EAGVAQSPRYKIIEKRQSVAFWCNPISGHATLYWYQQILGQGPKLLIQFQNNGVVDDSQLPKDRFSAERLKGVDSTLKIQPAKLEDSAVYLCVSSLTGQGGVPGHTFGSGTRLTVV.

Details on this clonotype: The conserved phenylalanine or tryptophan is not found at the CDR3 terminus, so this likely reflects a read error. This chain links TRBV6-1 with TRBJ1-1; D uncertain. Deletions cut 4 bases from V and 1 base from J, with 7 bases between. Germline V gene lookup returns CDR1 MNHNS and CDR2 SASEGT. CDR3 length: 13 residues. CDR3 protein: CASSGKQNTEAFS. In DNA, the CDR3 is TGTGCCAGCAGTGGTAAACAGAACACTGAAGCTTTCTCT.

Ten or more counts support this clonotype. The gene calls are TRBV11-3 and TRBJ2-1; 7 bases map to TRBD1. The germline gives CDR1 SGHNT, CDR2 YENEEA. With 5 bases clipped from V and 6 bases from J, the junction kept 4 bases outside the gene matches. CDR3 length: 13 residues. The chain's CDR3 is CASSPGQFNEQFF. The CDR3 DNA reads TGTGCCAGCAGCCCGGGACAGTTCAATGAGCAGTTCTTC. Full variable domain (rest looked up from reference TRBV11-3 and TRBJ2-1): EAGVVQSPRYKIIEKKQPVAFWCNPISGHNTLYWYLQNLGQGPELLIRYENEEAVDDSQLPKDRFSAERLKGVDSTLKIQPAELGDSAVYLCASSPGQFNEQFFGPGTRLTVL.

This clonotype occurred once. A much larger clonotype is one base distant, so this may be a read error. This chain uses TRBV4-1 with TRBJ1-1; D may be TRBD1 (6 bases). Per germline, CDR1 MGHRA and CDR2 YSYEKL. The CDR3 is 16 residues long. V dropped 0 bases and J dropped 3 bases, with 14 bases sitting between them. The DNA of the CDR3 is TGCGCCAGCAGCCAAGAGGACGTCAGGGGTGACACTGAAGCTTTCTTT. Protein product: CASSQEDVRGDTEAFF.

V is TRBV20-1 and J is TRBJ1-4; 8 positions match TRBD1. Germline V gene lookup returns CDR1 DFQATT and CDR2 SNEGSKA (reference sequence). Unmatched junction bases numbered 5, after V lost 3 bases and J lost 8 bases. There are 13 residues in the CDR3. The CDR3 loop reads CSASDRDREKLFF. The CDR3 nucleotides read TGCAGTGCTAGTGACCGGGACAGGGAAAAACTGTTTTTT.

Details on this clonotype: The junction departs from germline at one end; a sequencing error may be responsible. The rearrangement uses TRBV5-1 and TRBJ2-6; 10 nucleotides match TRBD1. From germline, CDR1 is SGHRS and CDR2 YFSETQ. This CDR3 has 17 amino acids. The CDR3 nucleotides read TGCGCCAGAGGAAGACAGGGGGCATTCAGCGAGGCCAGCGTCCTGACTTTC. As protein: CARGRQGAFSEASVLTF.

Of note for this clonotype: Compared with germline, one end of the junction differs, possibly owing to a read error. The CDR3 nucleotides read TGTGCCAACAGCTTAGATGCGACGGGGCCCCAAGAGACCCAGTACTTC. As protein: CANSLDATGPQETQYF. V gene TRBV11-2 combines with J gene TRBJ2-5; either TRBD1 or TRBD2 may fit D (5 bases each). CDR1 SGHAT and CDR2 FQNNGV come from the germline V gene. There are 16 residues in the CDR3. The variable domain in full, with the rest retrieved from reference TRBV11-2 and TRBJ2-5, is EAGVAQSPRYKIIEKRQSVAFWCNPISGHATLYWYQQILGQGPKLLIQFQNNGVVDDSQLPKDRFSAERLKGVDSTLKIQPAKLEDSAVYLCANSLDATGPQETQYFGPGTRLLVL.

A few counts support this clonotype. This chain connects TRBV7-8 to TRBJ2-3, with D possibly TRBD2 on 7 matching bases. CDR3 length equals 17 residues. Germline CDR1 reads SGHVS; CDR2 reads FQNEAQ. Trimming removed 1 base from V and 3 bases from J, with 17 bases in between. CDR3 in amino acids: CASSLGPSGRGTDTQYF. CDR3 DNA: TGTGCCAGCAGCTTAGGGCCTAGCGGAAGGGGGACAGATACGCAGTATTTT.

Turning to this clonotype: This may be a read error: a much more frequent sequence differs by one nucleotide. V gene TRBV12-3 or TRBV12-4 combines with J gene TRBJ2-5, with D unclear. V was clipped by 3 bases and J by 4 bases, with 9 bases between them. CDR3 length equals 13 residues. DNA for the CDR3: TGTGCCAGCAGTTTCGGTATCACAGAGACCCAGTACTTC. Translated: CASSFGITETQYF.